The 13 T cell receptor beta chains below all came from one sample that was sequenced in a study of T-cell reconstitution after alpha-beta-depleted transplantation in children. The TCRbeta library was prepared with unique molecular identifiers. TCRdb independently ran MiXCR on the PCR reads; one entry per CDR3 protein. The repertoire holds about 70,000 distinct CDR3 sequences, with approximately 10% as singletons. The sequencing here drew on PBMCs, taken before TCRalphabeta/CD19-depleted stem cell transplant. The source of these receptors is a boy aged 5-17 years with acute myeloid leukemia, due to receive a stem cell transplant.

A note on this clonotype: Since a much larger clone is just one base distant, this may be a read error. This chain uses TRBV20-1 with TRBJ2-3; D gene unclear. Germline CDR1 DFQATT, CDR2 SNEGSKA (reference sequence). This CDR3 is built from 13 residues. In DNA, the CDR3 is TGCAGTGCTAGAGACCCATCAGGCAAAACGCAGAATTTT. This translates into CSARDPSGKTQNF.

Many counts were recorded for this clonotype. The V and J genes are TRBV7-2 and TRBJ1-6; D may be TRBD1 (6 bases). This CDR3 comprises 14 residues. The germline V gene has CDR1 SGHTA and CDR2 FQGNSA. V lost 6 bases and J lost 6, with 12 bases in between. The CDR3: CASRSQGGNSPLHF. The DNA of the CDR3 is TGTGCCAGCAGGTCACAGGGCGGTAATTCACCCCTCCACTTT.

In its sample, this clonotype was seen a few times. V gene TRBV9 combines with J gene TRBJ2-2, with D uncertain. This CDR3 is built from 13 residues. V dropped 0 bases and J dropped 6 bases, with 6 bases sitting between them. From germline, CDR1 is SGDLS and CDR2 YYNGEE. The CDR3 is CASSVALAGELFF. The CDR3 DNA sequence: TGTGCCAGCAGCGTAGCCCTCGCCGGGGAGCTGTTTTTT.

The chain couples TRBV7-6 to TRBJ2-1; 11 bases agree with TRBD2. Germline CDR1 is SGHVS and CDR2 is FNYEAQ. The CDR3 totals 17 residues. The V segment lost 1 base and the J segment 7 bases; nucleotides outside the gene matches: 9. The CDR3, as DNA: TGTGCCAGCAGCTTAGGGACACTAGCGGGGGCCGGGAATGAGCAGTTCTTC. It specifies CASSLGTLAGAGNEQFF.

This clonotype was seen at least ten times. Its ends do not fully match the called genes, so a read error is possible. J is TRBJ2-3 and V is TRBV6-1; D may correspond to TRBD1 or TRBD2 (6 bases each). The CDR3 consists of 13 residues. Germline V gene data show CDR1 as MNHNS and CDR2 as SASEGT. DNA for the CDR3: TGTGCCAGCAGCGAAGGGGGGCCAGATACGCAGTATTTT. The encoded protein is CASSEGGPDTQYF.

In this sample, this clonotype is medium-sized (0.01 to 0.1%). The chain is built from TRBV9 and TRBJ1-1, with D maybe TRBD1 (5 bases). V dropped 0 bases and J dropped 4 bases, with 7 bases sitting between them. Per the germline V gene, CDR1 is SGDLS and CDR2 is YYNGEE. The length of the CDR3 is 13 residues. The CDR3: CASSVAQGTEAFF. The CDR3 nucleotides read TGTGCCAGCAGCGTAGCCCAGGGCACTGAAGCTTTCTTT.

Many counts were recorded for this clonotype. The rearrangement joins TRBV5-1 to TRBJ2-1; D uncertain. Germline V gene lookup returns CDR1 SGHRS and CDR2 YFSETQ. The CDR3 contains 16 residues. Trimming shortened V by 3 bases and J by 7 bases, and 20 bases separated the two germline ends. DNA of the CDR3: TGCGCCAGCAGCTCAACTCTAGAATTCCTCGTAAATGAGCAGTTCTTC. It is translated as CASSSTLEFLVNEQFF.

This clonotype occurred many times. The rearrangement uses TRBV7-2 and TRBJ1-6; D is unclear. Trimming cost V 0 bases and J 6 bases, with 9 bases left between them. Germline V gives CDR1 SGHTA, CDR2 FQGNSA. CDR3 length: 15 amino acids. CDR3 in amino acids: CASSLARSSNSPLHF. The CDR3 nucleotides read TGTGCCAGCAGCTTAGCGAGAAGTTCTAATTCACCCCTCCACTTT.

This sequence joins TRBV28 and TRBJ2-7; 9 nucleotides match TRBD1. CDR3 size: 14 residues. Trimming removed 6 bases from V and 1 base from J; junction bases left unmatched: 4. The germline CDR1 and CDR2 sequences are MDHEN and SYDVKM. The CDR3 DNA reads as TGTGCCAGCAGGCGGACAGGGGTTTCCTACGAGCAGTACTTC. Translating it yields CASRRTGVSYEQYF.

This clonotype was seen only a few times. This chain joins TRBV12-3 or TRBV12-4 and TRBJ1-2; D gene uncertain. CDR3 length: 12 residues. Trimming pared 3 bases from V and 14 bases from J, leaving 16 bases between. The CDR3 sequence: CASSFGSEAWTF. The CDR3 nucleotides are TGTGCCAGCAGTTTTGGGTCGGAGGCTTGGACCTTC.

This clonotype was detected ten times or more. The chain employs TRBV29-1 and TRBJ1-1, with D uncertain. V lost 5 bases and J lost 7, with 14 bases in between. The CDR3 runs to 12 residues. From germline, CDR1 is SQVTM and CDR2 ANQGSEA. In DNA, the CDR3 is TGCAGCGTTCAAATTTCTACCGTTGAAGCTTTCTTT. Translation: CSVQISTVEAFF.

Only a few counts were recorded for this clonotype. V and J are TRBV4-2 and TRBJ2-3, with D possibly being TRBD2 (6 bases). Germline values: CDR1 LGHNA, CDR2 YNFKEQ. This CDR3 has 17 amino acids. V dropped 3 bases and J dropped 0 bases, with 16 bases sitting between them. CDR3 sequence reads: CASSQDGTRISTDTQYF. DNA of the CDR3: TGTGCCAGCAGCCAGGACGGGACTCGGATTAGCACAGATACGCAGTATTTT.

This clonotype was counted many times. The genes are TRBV28 and TRBJ2-1, with 10 bases fitting TRBD1. The CDR3 is made up of 15 amino acids. CDR1 and CDR2 from the germline V gene are MDHEN and SYDVKM. With V trimmed by 5 bases and J by 5 bases, 6 bases remained unmatched. CDR3 sequence reads: CASSPPGTGDNEQFF. The CDR3 coding sequence is TGTGCCAGCAGTCCTCCCGGGACAGGGGACAATGAGCAGTTCTTC.